This entry features one T cell receptor beta chain sequence. The antigen is undetermined. In germline, CDR1 is DFQATT, CDR2 SNEGSKA (reference sequence). V trimming: 1 base; J trimming: 3 bases; junction bases outside the gene matches: 7. This CDR3 has 15 amino acids. Scientists made TCR beta libraries using quantitative 5'-RACE with molecular barcodes. TCRdb ran MiXCR on the 5' RACE reads and lists one entry per CDR3 protein. Of under 250,000 distinct CDR3 sequences detected, more than 5.5% appear once; the ten largest clones hold 14%. This entry comes from a study of CD8 T cells in ankylosing spondylitis. Notes on the study in general: Disease-linked clones, CD8+, were relatively rare in peripheral blood. A TCR beta motif of 8 or 9 highly homologous variants appeared characteristic of ankylosing spondylitis blood.

The TCR originated in a male donor with ankylosing spondylitis. The material sequenced was blood, either unsorted or a sorted T cell fraction (not recorded which). The chain recombines TRBV20-1 with TRBJ2-7, with 9 positions matching TRBD1. CDR3 DNA sequence: TGCAGTGCTAGAGGTGGGACAGGGATACTCTACGAGCAGTACTTC. Translated: CSARGGTGILYEQYF.